This T cell receptor (beta chain) was sequenced in a study of CD8 T cells in Susac syndrome. This CDR3 has 13 residues. V lost 5 bases and J lost 6, with 14 bases in between. Sequencing targeted TCR beta in blood CD8+ and CD4+ T cells. CD8+ and CD4+ T cells were negatively isolated; TEMRA cells were FACS-enriched. RNA amounts of roughly 0.45 to 1 ug underwent reverse transcription with random hexamers. By means of immunoSEQ multiplex PCR, TCR beta CDR3 spanning 54 Vbeta and 13 Jbeta underwent amplification. TCRdb re-derived calls from the immunoSEQ multiplex PCR reads in MiXCR, one entry per CDR3 protein. Among about 400,000 distinct CDR3 sequences listed, around 83% were seen once.

The specimen sequenced was CD8+ T cells from PBMCs. This TCR came from a human donor with multiple sclerosis. The J gene is TRBJ2-7, the V gene TRBV12-3 or TRBV12-4, with D perhaps TRBD1 or TRBD2 (6 bases each). The DNA of the CDR3 is TGTGCCAGCAGTCCGGGGGCCGTGTTCGAGCAGTACTTC. It yields the protein CASSPGAVFEQYF.